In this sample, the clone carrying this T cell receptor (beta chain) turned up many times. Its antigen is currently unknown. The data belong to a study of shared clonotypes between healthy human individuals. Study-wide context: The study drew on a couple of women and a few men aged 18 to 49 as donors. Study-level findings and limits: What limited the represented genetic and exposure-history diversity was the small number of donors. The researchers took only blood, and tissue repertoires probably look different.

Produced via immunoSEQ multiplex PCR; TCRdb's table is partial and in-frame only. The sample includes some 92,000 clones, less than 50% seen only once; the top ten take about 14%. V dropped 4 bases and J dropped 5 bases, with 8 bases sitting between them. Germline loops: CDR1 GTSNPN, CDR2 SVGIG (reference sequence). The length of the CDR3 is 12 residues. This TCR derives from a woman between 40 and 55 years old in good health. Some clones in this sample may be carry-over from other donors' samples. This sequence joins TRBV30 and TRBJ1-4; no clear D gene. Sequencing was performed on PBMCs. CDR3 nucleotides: TGTGCCTGGAACTCGGGGAATGAAAAACTGTTTTTT. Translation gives CAWNSGNEKLFF.